This is a list of T cell receptor beta chains from one sample in a study of shared clonotypes between healthy human individuals. TCRdb keeps only in-frame clones here, not all; method: immunoSEQ multiplex PCR. The table records about half a million clones, around three quarters of them present only once. Sequenced input: PBMCs. The origin of the receptors is a woman aged 40 to 50 in good health. Some clones in this sample may be carry-over from other donors' samples. The CDR3 runs from the conserved cysteine through the conserved F or W.

j_gene,v_gene,CDR3aa
TRBJ2-3,TRBV11-2,CASSFRGIGTDTQYF
TRBJ1-2,TRBV28,CASSSDRYGYTF
TRBJ2-1,TRBV28,CASNTGAPLDEQFF
TRBJ1-1,TRBV4-3,CASSQAGELEAFF
TRBJ2-7,TRBV6-1,CASSVLTGGNEQYF
TRBJ2-7,TRBV4-3,CASSQLGSSGSNEQYF
TRBJ2-5,TRBV10-3,CAISTTTSGIDETQYF
TRBJ2-3,TRBV25-1,CASSDTSGFTDTQYF
TRBJ2-7,TRBV5-1,CASRRGAEGYEQYF
TRBJ2-7,TRBV28,CASSFSKGQQYF
TRBJ2-2,TRBV11-3,CASSPIRGASGELFF
TRBJ2-1,TRBV5-8,CASSLANPGSNEQFF
TRBJ2-2,TRBV11-3,CASSPRGGTGELFF
TRBJ2-5,TRBV30,CACRYRGLASSQETQYF
TRBJ2-2,TRBV7-9,CASRGWSGELFF
TRBJ2-7,TRBV19,CASSGSGTTYEQYF
TRBJ1-6,TRBV30,CAWRGVSNSPLHF
TRBJ2-1,TRBV19,CASSVRVSSTDEQFF
TRBJ2-5,TRBV4-2,CASSPGTSGRQETQYF
TRBJ1-1,TRBV9,CASSRAPNTEAFF
TRBJ2-7,TRBV25-1,CASRRTGPYEQYF
TRBJ2-1,TRBV19,CASSIPGLAFNEQFF
TRBJ2-7,TRBV5-1,CASSLDHFSYEQYF
TRBJ2-3,TRBV27,CASSLGTGAADTQYF
TRBJ2-2,TRBV30,CAKADTRTGELFF
TRBJ2-1,TRBV27,CASSFSGTDYSGKRTEQFF
TRBJ1-5,TRBV4-3,CASSQSTGVGNQPQHF